Below, one TCR beta chain is given with its context. Antigen unknown. V dropped 2 bases and J dropped 8; count of bases not matched to a gene: 5. Germline CDR1 is MNHEY and CDR2 is SVGAGI. This CDR3 has 14 amino acids. These data are taken from a study of OX40 agonist ivuxolimab in advanced cancers. About the research overall: The study reported partial responses in three patients: one hepatocellular carcinoma, two cutaneous melanoma.

Study results and limitations: The CD4+ and CD8+ T cells in the blood had expanded clonally by week 6 at 0.1 to 3.0 mg/kg. The antigen specificity of the peripheral T cells (those that were expanded) was not determined. There were, on average, more expanded clones in CD8+ T cells than in CD4+.

Profiling relied on immunoSEQ multiplex PCR, and the TCRdb table lists in-frame clones only, not all of them. The data hold 20,000 to 25,000 clones, with about 89% observed a single time. Sequenced here: CD4+ or CD8+ T cells sorted from blood, sampled in a trial of the OX40 agonist ivuxolimab. This clonotype was sampled from an adult with an advanced solid tumor such as melanoma, head and neck, liver or kidney cancer. J is TRBJ2-4 and V is TRBV6-5, with TRBD2 identical over 8 bases. The CDR3 coding sequence is TGTGCCAGCAGTTACGGGACTAGGGGCGACATTCAGTACTTC. Its translation: CASSYGTRGDIQYF.